Listed below are T cell receptor beta chains from one sample, sequenced in a study of cytomegalovirus exposure and HLA in healthy donors. The method was immunoSEQ multiplex PCR; TCRdb's version includes in-frame clones alone and lacks a portion of them. This sample has 200,000 to 300,000 clones, with roughly 84% found just once. The sample taken for sequencing was PBMCs. The receptors were gathered from a girl aged 2 to 9 in good health and CMV-seronegative. Both conserved end residues are part of each CDR3. The order of the fields is V gene, J gene, clone size, D gene, CDR3 DNA, CDR3 protein. A D gene is named only where the DNA matches it firmly. Part of the rows lack a size; the others show once, few, many or a class for expanded clones.

TRBV10-1	TRBJ2-1	.	.	TGCGCCAGCAGTGAGGGGACTTATCCCCTCCTCAATGAGCAGTTCTTC	CASSEGTYPLLNEQFF
TRBV7-6	TRBJ2-7	.	.	TGTGCCAGCAGCTTAGATCACAACACCTACGAGCAGTACTTC	CASSLDHNTYEQYF
TRBV9	TRBJ1-4	.	.	TGTGCCAGCAGCGTAGGAGGAGGGGCCGAAAAACTGTTTTTT	CASSVGGGAEKLFF
TRBV7-8	TRBJ2-5	.	TRBD2	TGTGCCAGCAGCCCGAGGACTAGCGGGGGGATTAAGGGGGAGACCCAGTACTTC	CASSPRTSGGIKGETQYF
TRBV18	TRBJ2-3	.	TRBD2	TGTGCCAGCTCACAAAGACTAGCTGCAGATACGCAGTATTTT	CASSQRLAADTQYF
TRBV7-8	TRBJ2-7	.	TRBD2	TGTGCCAGCAGCTTAGGACTAGCGGGGGAATCGTACGAGCAGTACTTC	CASSLGLAGESYEQYF
TRBV7-6	TRBJ2-3	few	TRBD2	TGTGCCAGCAGTCAGGGACTAGCGGGGAGTGGAGATACGCAGTATTTT	CASSQGLAGSGDTQYF
TRBV9	TRBJ1-2	.	.	TGTGCCAGCAGCGCCTCCACAGGGAGGGGCCCTTATGGCTACACCTTC	CASSASTGRGPYGYTF
TRBV29-1	TRBJ1-2	.	.	TGCAGCGTTCCGGGACAAGGGAGCTATGGCTACACCTTC	CSVPGQGSYGYTF
TRBV27	TRBJ2-7	.	TRBD2	TGTGCCAGCAGTTTGGGACTAGCGGGATACGAGCAGTACTTC	CASSLGLAGYEQYF
TRBV19	TRBJ1-2	few	.	TGTGCCAGTGAAGGAGATGGCTACACCTTC	CASEGDGYTF
TRBV11-3	TRBJ2-2	.	TRBD2	TGTGCCAGTCAGATGCGGGGGACCGGGGAGCTGTTTTTT	CASQMRGTGELFF
TRBV27	TRBJ1-5	.	TRBD1	TGTGCCAGCAGTCAGGGACAGGGGGCGCCATCGGGGCCCCAGCATTTT	CASSQGQGAPSGPQHF
TRBV5-4	TRBJ2-3	.	TRBD2	TGTGCCAGCAGCTCGGTAGCGGGGGGGCCAGATACGCAGTATTTT	CASSSVAGGPDTQYF
TRBV11-2	TRBJ1-6	.	TRBD1	TGTGCCAGCAGCTTAGACCTCGGGACAGCCTATAATTCACCCCTCCACTTT	CASSLDLGTAYNSPLHF
TRBV11-2	TRBJ1-5	.	TRBD1	TGTGCCAGCAGCCGGACAGGGGAAGAGCCCCAGCATTTT	CASSRTGEEPQHF
TRBV5-8	TRBJ1-1	.	.	TGTGCCAGCAAGCTTGGGTTGGTGGCAGGAAGCACCCACACTGAAGCTTTCTTT	CASKLGLVAGSTHTEAFF
TRBV12-5	TRBJ2-7	once	.	TGTGCTAGTGGTTTGTTCCCCCCCCCTTACGAGCAGTACTTC	CASGLFPPPYEQYF
TRBV4-2	TRBJ1-1	.	.	TGTGCCAGCAGCCAAGACCGAGGCCGGGACACTGAAGCTTTCTTT	CASSQDRGRDTEAFF
TRBV19	TRBJ1-1	.	TRBD1	TGTGCCAGTAGGCCCGGGACAGGACTCACTGAAGCTTTCTTT	CASRPGTGLTEAFF
TRBV27	TRBJ2-7	.	TRBD2	TGTGCCAGCAGTCTCAGCGGGGGATTCTACGAGCAGTACTTC	CASSLSGGFYEQYF
TRBV7-2	TRBJ2-3	.	TRBD2	TGTGCCAGCAGCTTTTCGCGGGGGGATACGCAGTATTTT	CASSFSRGDTQYF
TRBV7-2	TRBJ1-2	.	.	TGTGCCAGCAGCCTGAACGTTGGCGGGGGTGGCTACACCTTC	CASSLNVGGGGYTF
TRBV6-1	TRBJ2-2	.	TRBD2	TGTGCCGGCAGCACCCTTGGGACTAGCGGCGGGGAGCTGTTTTTT	CAGSTLGTSGGELFF
TRBV5-1	TRBJ1-4	few	TRBD1	TGCGCCAGCAGTAAGGGGGCGGGAAATGAAAAACTGTTTTTT	CASSKGAGNEKLFF
TRBV28	TRBJ2-7	.	TRBD2	TGTGCCAGCAGGGTGGTAGCGGGGGGCTTTCTCTTCTACGAGCAGTACTTC	CASRVVAGGFLFYEQYF
TRBV7-9	TRBJ1-4	.	TRBD1	TGTGCCAGCAGCTACGCAGGGGGCGGAGGAGAAAAACTGTTTTTT	CASSYAGGGGEKLFF
TRBV30	TRBJ2-1	.	.	TGTGCCTGGAGTGGGGTAGCGACCAATGAGCAGTTCTTC	CAWSGVATNEQFF
TRBV5-6	TRBJ1-2	.	.	TGTGCCAGCAGCCCCAACCCTTTGACAGGATATGGCTACACCTTC	CASSPNPLTGYGYTF
TRBV6-5	TRBJ1-4	.	.	TGTGCCAGCAGTTACTTCCGGGTGGGGGGAAATGAAAAACTGTTTTTT	CASSYFRVGGNEKLFF
TRBV7-6	TRBJ1-6	.	.	TGTGCCAGCAGCAAAGGGGAGGGAACAGGGCGCAATTCACCCCTCCACTTT	CASSKGEGTGRNSPLHF
TRBV7-9	TRBJ2-5	.	.	TGTGCCAGCAGCTTAGCGCGAGGTAATGGGGAGACCCAGTACTTC	CASSLARGNGETQYF
TRBV19	TRBJ1-6	.	.	TGTGCCAGTAGTACGGGGGACTCCTATAATTCACCCCTCCACTTT	CASSTGDSYNSPLHF
TRBV19	TRBJ1-4	.	TRBD1	TGTGCCAGTAGTATACCGGGACAGGGTAGTGAAAAACTGTTTTTT	CASSIPGQGSEKLFF
TRBV6-5	TRBJ1-4	.	.	TGTGCCAGCAGTTCTCCAGGGTTTAATGAAAAACTGTTTTTT	CASSSPGFNEKLFF
TRBV4-2	TRBJ2-7	.	TRBD1	TGTGCCAGCAGCCAAGAGCCCTATGCCCGACAGGGTTCTTCCTACGAGCAGTACTTC	CASSQEPYARQGSSYEQYF
TRBV2	TRBJ1-2	few	.	TGTGCCAGCAGTGTAGGGAGGACGTACGGCTACACCTTC	CASSVGRTYGYTF
TRBV2	TRBJ2-4	few	TRBD2	TGTGCCAGCAGTGAATCTGCGGGGGGGCCTAAAAACATTCAGTACTTC	CASSESAGGPKNIQYF
TRBV19	TRBJ2-1	.	.	TGTGCCAGTAGTCCGGACTTCCTCAATGAGCAGTTCTTC	CASSPDFLNEQFF
TRBV10-2	TRBJ2-7	.	TRBD2	TGCGCCAGCAGGTCGGGTAGCGGGGCCTCCTACGAGCAGTACTTC	CASRSGSGASYEQYF
TRBV6-1	TRBJ2-2	.	TRBD1	TGTGCCACCCTCGGACAGGGGGACACCGGGGAGCTGTTTTTT	CATLGQGDTGELFF
TRBV7-9	TRBJ1-3	.	.	TGTGCCAGCAGCTTAACAGGCGACGGAAACACCATATATTTT	CASSLTGDGNTIYF
TRBV9	TRBJ1-1	few	TRBD1	TGTGCCAGCAGCCCAGGACAGGGGAGGACTGAAGCTTTCTTT	CASSPGQGRTEAFF
TRBV23-1	TRBJ2-1	.	.	TGCGCCAGCAGTCAATCGACGGCGCTAGCCCCCTATTATGAGCAGTTCTTC	CASSQSTALAPYYEQFF